This T cell receptor beta chain was observed in a study of blood T cell repertoires in COVID-19. Study-level background: T cells, B-cell-depleted T cells, or PBMCs supplied cDNA or gDNA.

Measured with immunoSEQ multiplex PCR; TCRdb has only the in-frame clones, and not every one. The sample yields a few hundred thousand clones, 85% seen once. Trimming took 0 bases from V and 1 from J; bases not matched to a gene: 5. Germline CDR1 is SGHRS and CDR2 is YFSETQ. This CDR3 has 17 amino acids. The sample taken for sequencing was peripheral blood. The receptor's source is a woman aged 18-29 years with acute or convalescent COVID-19. V and J are TRBV5-1 and TRBJ2-1; 9 bases align to TRBD2. CDR3 region: CASSLELAGVSYNEQFF. The CDR3 DNA reads as TGCGCCAGCAGCTTGGAGTTAGCGGGAGTGTCCTACAATGAGCAGTTCTTC.